Below, 28 T cell receptor beta chains from the same sample are listed, as sequenced in a study of shared clonotypes between healthy human individuals. Repertoires were generated with immunoSEQ multiplex PCR, while TCRdb's copy carries only in-frame clones and drops some. Of around 2.1 million clones in the sample, approximately 94% were seen once. The material sequenced was naive CD4+ T cells sorted from blood. Subset described: CD45RA+ positively selected. Every receptor here comes from a man between 18 and 29 years old in good health.

The rearrangement joins TRBV19 to TRBJ2-4; 9 nucleotides align to TRBD1. V shed 3 bases, J shed 6 bases, and the junction held 9 bases outside the gene matches. The CDR3 consists of 16 residues. Germline V gene sequence: CDR1 LNHDA, CDR2 SQIVND (reference sequence). CDR3 nucleotides: TGTGCCAGTAGTATCGTGACAGGGGGGACCTCAAACATTCAGTACTTC. It encodes CASSIVTGGTSNIQYF. The full variable domain, its missing parts supplied by reference TRBV19 and TRBJ2-4, is DGGITQSPKYLFRKEGQNVTLSCEQNLNHDAMYWYRQDPGQGLRLIYYSQIVNDFQKGDIAEGYSVSREKKESFPLTVTSAQKNPTAFYLCASSIVTGGTSNIQYFGAGTRLSVL.

This chain links TRBV7-8 with TRBJ2-7; the match to TRBD1 covers 12 bases. Germline loops: CDR1 SGHVS, CDR2 FQNEAQ. This CDR3 region has 15 residues. With V trimmed by 0 bases and J by 7 bases, 4 bases remained unmatched. The CDR3 is CASSLAGQGAGEQYF. CDR3 coding DNA: TGTGCCAGCAGCTTAGCGGGACAGGGGGCTGGGGAGCAGTACTTC.

This chain uses TRBV5-8 with TRBJ2-5; a possible D gene is TRBD1 (5 bases). In germline, CDR1 is SGHTS, CDR2 YDEGEE. Trimming shortened V by 4 bases and J by 5 bases, and 15 bases separated the two germline ends. The CDR3 consists of 14 residues. The CDR3 DNA follows: TGTGCCAGCAGCCCCCTTCTACAGGTGGAGACCCAGTACTTC. It codes for CASSPLLQVETQYF.

The gene calls are TRBV5-1 and TRBJ1-1, with a possible D match to TRBD1 (6 bases). The V end lost 3 bases, the J end lost 11 bases, and 20 bases lay between the germline ends. From germline, CDR1 is SGHRS and CDR2 YFSETQ. The CDR3 consists of 14 residues. The CDR3 nucleotides are TGCGCCAGCAGCTCGACAGGACCTTCGCAAGGCGCTTTCTTT. It yields the protein CASSSTGPSQGAFF. The complete variable domain, with remaining parts taken from reference TRBV5-1 and TRBJ1-1, reads KAGVTQTPRYLIKTRGQQVTLSCSPISGHRSVSWYQQTPGQGLQFLFEYFSETQRNKGNFPGRFSGRQFSNSRSEMNVSTLELGDSALYLCASSSTGPSQGAFFGQGTRLTVV.

This clone appeared once. This sequence joins TRBV21-1 and TRBJ2-4; the table's D gene call, TRBD1, was not cross checked with the DNA. TRBV21-1 is a pseudogene locus. The CDR3 is 14 amino acids. CDR3 amino acids: CASNPGTGKNIQYF. The CDR3 DNA reads as TGTGCCAGCAACCCCGGGACAGGGAAGAACATTCAGTACTTC.

J is TRBJ2-7 and V is TRBV18, with no clear D. V gave up 0 bases and J gave up 9 bases, with 18 bases separating them. This CDR3 contains 15 residues. Germline CDR1 KGHSH, CDR2 LQKENI. CDR3: CASSPPGRSEGLQYF. CDR3 bases: TGTGCCAGCTCACCACCGGGCCGCTCTGAAGGATTGCAGTACTTC. The full variable domain, its missing parts supplied by reference TRBV18 and TRBJ2-7, is NAGVMQNPRHLVRRRGQEARLRCSPMKGHSHVYWYRQLPEEGLKFMVYLQKENIIDESGMPKERFSAEFPKEGPSILRIQQVVRGDSAAYFCASSPPGRSEGLQYFGPGTRLTVT.

The CDR3 DNA reads as TGTGCCAGCAGCCTTACTAGCGTAGCAAACATTCAGTACTTC. Protein: CASSLTSVANIQYF. This rearrangement joins TRBV7-9 to TRBJ2-4; 7 bases line up with TRBD2. Germline V gene sequence: CDR1 SEHNR, CDR2 FQNEAQ (reference sequence). The junction had 7 bases not matched to a gene; V was cut back by 5 bases and J by 6 bases. This CDR3 is 14 amino acids long.

The rearrangement uses TRBV4-1 and TRBJ2-7; the D call may be TRBD1 or TRBD2 (5 bases each). V dropped 1 base and J dropped 3 bases, with 13 bases sitting between them. The CDR3 totals 15 residues. The germline CDR1 and CDR2 sequences are MGHRA and YSYEKL. The CDR3 spells CASSQGTRDGYEQYF. CDR3 sequence (DNA): TGCGCCAGCAGCCAAGGGACAAGGGACGGCTACGAGCAGTACTTC.

This clone was seen more than once but under ten times. V gene TRBV6-1 combines with J gene TRBJ1-5; 10 positions agree with TRBD1. The CDR3 runs to 14 residues. Trimming removed 6 bases from V and 5 bases from J; junction bases left unmatched: 4. Germline values: CDR1 MNHNS, CDR2 SASEGT. The CDR3 region is CASRGTGEHQPQHF. CDR3 DNA sequence: TGTGCCAGCAGGGGGACAGGGGAACATCAGCCCCAGCATTTT.

The V gene is TRBV9, the J gene TRBJ2-2; 9 positions match TRBD1. The CDR3 length is 14 residues. Germline CDR1 reads SGDLS; CDR2 reads YYNGEE. Trimming at V came to 3 bases and at J to 9 bases, leaving 6 bases not matched to a gene. This chain's CDR3 is CASSATGGFWELFF. CDR3 bases: TGTGCCAGCAGCGCCACAGGGGGCTTCTGGGAGCTGTTTTTT.

The chain uses TRBV6-1 and TRBJ2-1; TRBD2 agrees at 8 bases. V trimming: 2 bases; J trimming: 7 bases; junction bases outside the gene matches: 16. From germline, CDR1 is MNHNS and CDR2 SASEGT. The CDR3 consists of 18 residues. The chain's CDR3 is CASSELVSWGLDLNEQFF. Written as DNA, the CDR3 is TGTGCCAGCAGTGAATTAGTTTCTTGGGGACTAGATTTGAATGAGCAGTTCTTC.

The gene calls are TRBV19 and TRBJ1-3; possible D gene TRBD1, 6 bases. Per germline, CDR1 LNHDA and CDR2 SQIVND (reference sequence). V was pared by 3 bases and J by 4 bases, with 19 bases between. The CDR3 sequence is 17 residues long. CDR3 in amino acids: CASSIPPEGGVGNTIYF. CDR3 in DNA: TGTGCCAGTAGTATCCCCCCCGAGGGGGGAGTCGGAAACACCATATATTTT. The full variable domain, rest sourced from reference TRBV19 and TRBJ1-3, is DGGITQSPKYLFRKEGQNVTLSCEQNLNHDAMYWYRQDPGQGLRLIYYSQIVNDFQKGDIAEGYSVSREKKESFPLTVTSAQKNPTAFYLCASSIPPEGGVGNTIYFGEGSWLTVV.

This clone occurred once. This chain connects TRBV11-2 to TRBJ2-7; D may correspond to TRBD1 or TRBD2 (5 bases each). V lost 3 bases, J lost 3 bases, and 9 bases lay in between. This CDR3 region has 13 residues. Germline assignment: CDR1 SGHAT and CDR2 FQNNGV. Here the CDR3 DNA reads TGTGCCAGCAGCTTTACTAGGGGCTACGAGCAGTACTTC. Translating it yields CASSFTRGYEQYF.

The V gene is TRBV7-8, the J gene TRBJ1-2; D unresolved. This CDR3 spans 14 amino acids. Germline V CDR1 and CDR2: SGHVS, FQNEAQ. Trimming took off 8 bases at V and 3 bases at J, with 16 bases between the two ends. This chain's CDR3 is CASRALALDYGYTF. DNA for the CDR3: TGTGCCAGCCGCGCGTTGGCGCTTGACTATGGCTACACCTTC.

J is TRBJ2-1 and V is TRBV6-1; D is uncertain. Between the trimmed V and J ends, which lost 6 bases and 3 bases, there was a span of 15 bases. The germline V gene encodes CDR1 MNHNS and CDR2 SASEGT. This CDR3 comprises 15 residues. The CDR3 is CASRLYATLYNEQFF. CDR3 DNA sequence: TGTGCCAGCAGATTATACGCGACCCTCTACAATGAGCAGTTCTTC.

The rearrangement uses TRBV2 and TRBJ2-7; no firm D call. Per the germline V gene, CDR1 is SNHLY and CDR2 is FYNNEI. The CDR3 loop spans 13 amino acids. V lost 3 bases, J lost 0 bases, and 6 bases lay in between. The CDR3 DNA reads TGTGCCAGCAGTGAGACCAGCTCCTACGAGCAGTACTTC. This sequence encodes CASSETSSYEQYF.

The rearrangement joins TRBV5-1 to TRBJ2-3; the D is unclear. Germline CDR1 is SGHRS and CDR2 is YFSETQ. V gave up 6 bases and J gave up 3 bases, with 17 bases separating them. The CDR3 length is 15 residues. As DNA, the CDR3 is TGCGCCAGCACCCGCCAGTCCGCAATAACAGATACGCAGTATTTT. Protein product: CASTRQSAITDTQYF.

This chain links TRBV2 with TRBJ2-7, with D possibly matching TRBD1 (5 bases). V lost 8 bases and J 2 bases, leaving 10 bases between the germline ends. This CDR3 region has 12 residues. Germline V gene lookup returns CDR1 SNHLY and CDR2 FYNNEI. This CDR3 is CASRQNTYEQYF. In DNA form, the CDR3 reads TGTGCCAGCCGACAGAACACCTACGAGCAGTACTTC.

The chain joins TRBV2 to TRBJ2-7; 7 bases agree with TRBD1. V shed 3 bases, J shed 3 bases, and the junction held 5 bases outside the gene matches. CDR1 SNHLY and CDR2 FYNNEI come from the germline V gene. The CDR3 has 14 amino acids. The CDR3 region has the DNA TGTGCCAGCAGTGAGCAAACAGGGGTCTACGAGCAGTACTTC. Protein sequence: CASSEQTGVYEQYF.

This chain joins TRBV6-6 and TRBJ1-1; D not certain. CDR1 and CDR2 (germline): MNHNY, SVGAGI (reference sequence). CDR3 length equals 16 residues. V lost 6 bases to trimming and J lost 5 bases, with 22 bases between them. The CDR3 spells CASRLAGGKVPTEAFF. In nucleotides, the CDR3 is TGTGCCAGCAGACTCGCCGGAGGGAAGGTTCCGACTGAAGCTTTCTTT.

V and J are TRBV5-1 and TRBJ1-2; 8 positions match TRBD1. The V gene end was trimmed by 4 bases and the J gene end by 6 bases; junction bases not matched to a gene: 8. This CDR3 region has 14 residues. Germline CDR1 is SGHRS and CDR2 is YFSETQ. The CDR3 DNA sequence: TGCGCCAGCAGCCCGGACAGGGCCTTAGATGGCTACACCTTC. Amino acids: CASSPDRALDGYTF.

The rearrangement links TRBV5-6 to TRBJ1-3; 7 bases line up with TRBD1. The germline CDR1 and CDR2 sequences are SGHDT and YYEEEE. J was trimmed by 0 bases and V by 0 bases; bases with no gene match: 0. The CDR3 has 15 amino acids. CDR3 coding DNA: TGTGCCAGCAGCTTGGCAGGGGGCTCTGGAAACACCATATATTTT. It encodes CASSLAGGSGNTIYF.

The chain combines TRBV5-8 with TRBJ1-1; the D is unclear. CDR1 is SGHTS and CDR2 is YDEGEE in the germline V gene. V lost 2 bases to trimming and J lost 9 bases, with 5 bases between them. The CDR3 has 10 amino acids. The CDR3 DNA sequence: TGTGCCAGCAGCTTTCTAAAAGCTTTCTTT. Translation: CASSFLKAFF.

The chain carries TRBV5-4 and TRBJ2-1; D may correspond to TRBD1 or TRBD2 (6 bases each). The CDR3 sequence is 16 residues long. V shed 1 base and J shed 5 bases, with 16 bases lying between them. Germline-derived CDR1 and CDR2 are SGHNT and YYREEE (reference sequence). The CDR3 DNA is TGTGCCAGCAGCTTGTTGGGGGGCGGACTTAACAATGAGCAGTTCTTC. It is translated as CASSLLGGGLNNEQFF.

CDR3 protein: CASSPFDNSPLHF. The CDR3 DNA reads TGTGCCAGCTCACCTTTCGATAATTCACCCCTCCACTTT. This chain connects TRBV18 to TRBJ1-6; unclear D gene. The V gene's germline CDR1 is KGHSH and CDR2 LQKENI. The CDR3 runs 13 residues. The V end was cut by 3 bases, the J end by 5 bases, with 5 bases between.

The chain uses TRBV6-5 and TRBJ2-6; D remains unclear. The CDR3 contains 15 residues. Trimming took off 2 bases at V and 0 bases at J, with 5 bases between the two ends. CDR1 and CDR2 (germline): MNHEY, SVGAGI. CDR3 in DNA: TGTGCCAGCAGTTACGACGGCTCTGGGGCCAACGTCCTGACTTTC. Encoded protein: CASSYDGSGANVLTF.

The chain couples TRBV9 to TRBJ2-4, with TRBD2 identical over 8 bases. This CDR3 is built from 15 residues. Germline V gene lookup returns CDR1 SGDLS and CDR2 YYNGEE. V lost 3 bases, J lost 0 bases, and 2 bases stayed unmatched. The CDR3 DNA sequence: TGTGCCAGCAGCGAAAGCGGGAGAGCCAAAAACATTCAGTACTTC. As protein: CASSESGRAKNIQYF.

This rearrangement joins TRBV27 to TRBJ2-4; TRBD1 agrees at 7 bases. CDR1 is MNHEY, CDR2 SMNVEV, per germline (reference sequence). With V trimmed by 6 bases and J by 4 bases, 6 bases remained unmatched. The CDR3 runs to 14 residues. CDR3 in amino acids: CASRTGQTKNIQYF. The CDR3 region has the DNA TGTGCCAGCAGAACGGGACAGACTAAAAACATTCAGTACTTC.